These T cell receptor beta chains were read from a single sample in a study of OX40 agonist ivuxolimab in advanced cancers. Produced via immunoSEQ multiplex PCR; TCRdb's table is partial and in-frame only. The sample comprises roughly 74,000 clones, 84% of which are singletons, and roughly 2% rests with the top ten. The specimen was CD4+ or CD8+ T cells sorted from blood, collected in a trial of the OX40 agonist ivuxolimab. These TCRs come from an adult with an advanced solid tumor such as melanoma, head and neck, liver or kidney cancer. The CDR3 runs from the conserved cysteine through the conserved F or W. A D gene is named only where the DNA matches it firmly. A row's size may be missing; if present it is once, few, many or a size class.

d_call,v_call,clone_size,j_call,cdr3_aa,cdr3_nt
TRBD1,TRBV7-9,few,TRBJ1-1,CASSGDRKTEAFF,TGTGCCAGCAGCGGGGACAGGAAAACTGAAGCTTTCTTT
.,TRBV7-2,.,TRBJ2-1,CASSLGVIGVGEQFF,TGTGCCAGCAGCTTAGGGGTGATAGGCGTGGGTGAGCAGTTCTTC
.,TRBV6-5,.,TRBJ1-5,CASSYGRGANQPQHF,TGTGCCAGCAGTTACGGCAGGGGCGCGAATCAGCCCCAGCATTTT
.,TRBV28,.,TRBJ1-2,CASSLPSYRGYTF,TGTGCCAGCAGTTTACCCTCATATCGCGGCTACACCTTC
TRBD1,TRBV6-1,once,TRBJ1-1,CASSHRGGSEAFF,TGTGCCAGCAGCCACAGGGGAGGGTCGGAAGCTTTCTTT
.,TRBV7-7,once,TRBJ2-1,CASSQGSGAGNEQFF,TGTGCCAGCAGCCAGGGTTCCGGGGCAGGCAATGAGCAGTTCTTC
.,TRBV1,.,TRBJ2-3,CTSSRTGGSDTQYF,TGCACCAGCAGCCGGACAGGGGGGTCAGATACGCAGTATTTT
.,TRBV5-1,.,TRBJ2-7,CASSSSLRNEQYF,TGCGCCAGCAGCTCATCTCTAAGGAACGAGCAGTACTTC
TRBD2,TRBV9,.,TRBJ2-7,CASSVGLAGGDEQYF,TGTGCCAGCAGCGTAGGACTAGCGGGAGGAGATGAGCAGTACTTC
TRBD1,TRBV9,.,TRBJ2-2,CASSVPGQGTGELFF,TGTGCCAGCAGCGTACCGGGACAGGGGACCGGGGAGCTGTTTTTT
TRBD2,TRBV7-2,few,TRBJ2-5,CASSRTGGQETQYF,TGTGCCAGCAGCCGGACGGGAGGGCAAGAGACCCAGTACTTC
TRBD2,TRBV4-2,.,TRBJ2-5,CASSPRPGGRGGETQYF,TGTGCCAGCAGCCCAAGGCCCGGCGGGAGGGGAGGAGAGACCCAGTACTTC
.,TRBV11-2,.,TRBJ2-5,CASSFAQETQYF,TGTGCCAGCAGCTTCGCTCAAGAGACCCAGTACTTC
TRBD1,TRBV28,.,TRBJ1-3,CASSTRDSSGNTIYF,TGTGCCAGCAGTACCCGGGACAGCTCTGGAAACACCATATATTTT
TRBD1,TRBV7-2,.,TRBJ2-7,CASSFPGQGLNEQYF,TGTGCCAGCAGCTTCCCGGGACAGGGATTGAACGAGCAGTACTTC
.,TRBV13,.,TRBJ2-1,CASSFRQDSYNEQFF,TGTGCCAGCAGCTTCCGACAGGACTCCTACAATGAGCAGTTCTTC
TRBD2,TRBV7-2,.,TRBJ2-1,CASSVGTSRYNEQFF,TGTGCCAGCAGCGTAGGGACTAGCAGGTACAATGAGCAGTTCTTC
.,TRBV27,.,TRBJ1-1,CASSLRGRDTEAFF,TGTGCCAGCAGTTTACGGGGAAGGGACACTGAAGCTTTCTTT
TRBD2,TRBV30,.,TRBJ2-1,CAWSVSRGGEQFF,TGTGCCTGGAGTGTATCCCGCGGGGGTGAGCAGTTCTTC
TRBD2,TRBV4-1,.,TRBJ2-7,CASSQTAGGSSYEQYF,TGCGCCAGCAGCCAAACAGCGGGAGGGAGCTCCTACGAGCAGTACTTC